This is a list of T cell receptor beta chains from one sample in a study of technical replicates of blood from a handful of donors. TCRdb's copy holds only in-frame clones and misses some; the assay was immunoSEQ multiplex PCR. The sample has 80,000 to 95,000 clones, roughly 94% seen once. Sample: T cells isolated from PBMCs. The receptors derive from a human donor in good health. Each CDR3 is given with its conserved first and last residue.

J gene	V gene	CDR3 protein
TRBJ1-1	TRBV29-1	CSVLTGEANTEAFF
TRBJ2-1	TRBV6-1	CASSDYEQFF
TRBJ1-1	TRBV28	CASSSLGQLENTEAFF
TRBJ2-1	TRBV11-2	CASSRGGAYANEQFF
TRBJ2-5	TRBV7-9	CASSRGRRETQYF
TRBJ2-5	TRBV30	CAWRYSGTGSQETQYF
TRBJ1-2	TRBV4-1	CASSQVRGGLRRRTIYGYTF
TRBJ2-7	TRBV5-6	CASSLVDSDEQYF
TRBJ2-6	TRBV5-1	CASSLGQGNSGANVLTF
TRBJ1-1	TRBV10-1	CASSDGGQKAFF
TRBJ1-2	TRBV10-3	CAISETDRVAGYTF
TRBJ1-1	TRBV5-1	CASSQGQPNTEAFF
TRBJ2-7	TRBV10-1	CASKRASTSGRWYEQYF
TRBJ2-2	TRBV6-6	CASSPLQTGELFF
TRBJ2-3	TRBV5-1	CASSASGRETDTQYF
TRBJ2-3	TRBV6-1	CASSVGTGGLTDTQYF
TRBJ2-7	TRBV7-6	CASSAGDRAGYYEQYF
TRBJ1-2	TRBV20-1	CSASGENGYTF
TRBJ2-1	TRBV2	CASSESRLAGEQFF
TRBJ2-7	TRBV5-6	CASSAWGLNYEQYF
TRBJ2-5	TRBV5-1	CASSWSQETQYF
TRBJ2-7	TRBV7-9	CASRPWDSDSYEQYF
TRBJ2-7	TRBV4-1	CASSLGAGPSYEQYF
TRBJ1-1	TRBV5-1	CASSPGENTEAFF
TRBJ1-2	TRBV19	CASRSRSRYGYTF
TRBJ2-5	TRBV7-2	CASSSPGGLAGAQYF
TRBJ2-3	TRBV5-4	CASSQDRVSDTQYF
TRBJ1-3	TRBV30	CAWFTYSVSGNTIYF
TRBJ2-7	TRBV9	CASSASGFYEQYF
TRBJ1-2	TRBV6-4	CASSDGQGASGYTF
TRBJ2-7	TRBV6-1	CASSESLAGGYEQYF
TRBJ2-2	TRBV28	CASSFFSGTGELFF
TRBJ1-1	TRBV5-4	CASSLAGRVPEAFF
TRBJ2-3	TRBV27	CASSFRGGDDTQYF
TRBJ2-7	TRBV11-3	CASSRFRRTYEQYF
TRBJ1-2	TRBV2	CATNTGTANYGYTF
TRBJ2-2	TRBV4-1	CASSRGTSTGELFF